Sequencing of this T cell receptor (beta chain) was carried out in a study of blood T cell repertoires in COVID-19. Germline lookup yields CDR1 GTSNPN and CDR2 SVGIG (reference sequence). Trimming pared 1 base from V and 5 bases from J, leaving 14 bases between. This CDR3 is built from 14 residues. Profiling relied on immunoSEQ multiplex PCR, and the TCRdb table lists in-frame clones only, not all of them. The table shows approximately 200,000 clones, with about three quarters occurring only once. The rearrangement links TRBV30 to TRBJ1-1; a possible D gene is TRBD1 (6 bases). The sequence came from a woman older than 75 with COVID-19, enrolled during active disease. Material for sequencing was peripheral blood. The CDR3 reads CAWSGTGIGTEAFF. As DNA, the CDR3 is TGTGCCTGGAGTGGCACAGGGATAGGGACTGAAGCTTTCTTT. The variable domain in full, with the rest retrieved from reference TRBV30 and TRBJ1-1, is SQTIHQWPATLVQPVGSPLSLECTVEGTSNPNLYWYRQAAGRGLQLLFYSVGIGQISSEVPQNLSASRPQDRQFILSSKKLLLSDSGFYLCAWSGTGIGTEAFFGQGTRLTVV.